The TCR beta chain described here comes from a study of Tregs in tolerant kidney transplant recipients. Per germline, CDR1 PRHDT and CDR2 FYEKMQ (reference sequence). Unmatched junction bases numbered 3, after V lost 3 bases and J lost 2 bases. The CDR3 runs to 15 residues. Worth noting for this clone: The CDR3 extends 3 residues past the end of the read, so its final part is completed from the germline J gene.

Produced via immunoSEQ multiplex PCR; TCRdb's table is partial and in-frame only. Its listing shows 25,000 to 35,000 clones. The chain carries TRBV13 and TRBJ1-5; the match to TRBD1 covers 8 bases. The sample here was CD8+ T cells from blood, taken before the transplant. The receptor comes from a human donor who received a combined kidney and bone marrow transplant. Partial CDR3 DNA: TGTGCCAGCAGCTTCGGACAGGGAGGCAATCAGCCC. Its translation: CASSFGQGGNQP. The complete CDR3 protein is CASSFGQGGNQPQHF.